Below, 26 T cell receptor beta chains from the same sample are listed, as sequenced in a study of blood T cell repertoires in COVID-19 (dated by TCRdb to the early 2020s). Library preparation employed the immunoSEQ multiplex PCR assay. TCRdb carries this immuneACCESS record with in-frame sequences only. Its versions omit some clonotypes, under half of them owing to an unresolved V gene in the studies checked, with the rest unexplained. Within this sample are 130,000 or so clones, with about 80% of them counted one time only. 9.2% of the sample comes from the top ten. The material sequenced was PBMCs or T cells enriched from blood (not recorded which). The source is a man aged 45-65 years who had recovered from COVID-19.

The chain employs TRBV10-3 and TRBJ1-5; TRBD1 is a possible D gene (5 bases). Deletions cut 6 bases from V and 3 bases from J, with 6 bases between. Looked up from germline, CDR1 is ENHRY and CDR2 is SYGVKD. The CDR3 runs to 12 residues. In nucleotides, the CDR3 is TGTGCCATCAGAGGGGACAATCAGCCCCAGCATTTT. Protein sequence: CAIRGDNQPQHF.

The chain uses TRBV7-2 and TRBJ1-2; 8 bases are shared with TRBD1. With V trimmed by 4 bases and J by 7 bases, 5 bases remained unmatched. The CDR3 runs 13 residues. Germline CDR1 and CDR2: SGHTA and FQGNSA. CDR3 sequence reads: CASSSYQGAGYTF. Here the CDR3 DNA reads TGTGCCAGCAGCTCTTACCAGGGGGCTGGCTACACCTTC. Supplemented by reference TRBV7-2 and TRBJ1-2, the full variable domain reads GAGVSQSPSNKVTEKGKDVELRCDPISGHTALYWYRQSLGQGLEFLIYFQGNSAPDKSGLPSDRFSAERTGGSVSTLTIQRTQQEDSAVYLCASSSYQGAGYTFGSGTRLTVV.

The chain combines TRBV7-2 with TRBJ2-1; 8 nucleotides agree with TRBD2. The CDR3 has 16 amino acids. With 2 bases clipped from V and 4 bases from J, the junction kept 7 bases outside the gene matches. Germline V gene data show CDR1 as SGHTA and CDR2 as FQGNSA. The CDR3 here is CASSLLSSGYYNEQFF. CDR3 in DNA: TGTGCCAGCAGCTTATTGTCTAGCGGGTATTACAATGAGCAGTTCTTC.

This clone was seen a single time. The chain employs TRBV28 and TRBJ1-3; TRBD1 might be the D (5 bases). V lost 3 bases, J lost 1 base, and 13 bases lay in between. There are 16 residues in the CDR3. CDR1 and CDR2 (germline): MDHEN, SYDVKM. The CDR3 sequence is CASSFFGDSSGNTIYF. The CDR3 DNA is TGTGCCAGCAGTTTTTTTGGGGACTCTTCTGGAAACACCATATATTTT.

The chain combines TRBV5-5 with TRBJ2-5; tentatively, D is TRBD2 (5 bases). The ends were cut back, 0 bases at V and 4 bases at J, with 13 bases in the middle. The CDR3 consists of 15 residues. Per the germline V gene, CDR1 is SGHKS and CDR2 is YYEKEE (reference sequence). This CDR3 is CASSLVGDTRETQYF. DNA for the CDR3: TGTGCCAGCAGCTTGGTGGGAGACACCCGAGAGACCCAGTACTTC. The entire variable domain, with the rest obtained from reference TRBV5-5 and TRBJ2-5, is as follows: DAGVTQSPTHLIKTRGQQVTLRCSPISGHKSVSWYQQVLGQGPQFIFQYYEKEERGRGNFPDRFSARQFPNYSSELNVNALLLGDSALYLCASSLVGDTRETQYFGPGTRLLVL.

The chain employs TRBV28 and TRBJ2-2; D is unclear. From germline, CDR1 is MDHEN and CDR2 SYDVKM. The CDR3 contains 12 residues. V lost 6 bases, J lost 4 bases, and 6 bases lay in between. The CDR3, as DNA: TGTGCCAGCAGAGTGAGCACCGGGGAGCTGTTTTTT. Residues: CASRVSTGELFF.

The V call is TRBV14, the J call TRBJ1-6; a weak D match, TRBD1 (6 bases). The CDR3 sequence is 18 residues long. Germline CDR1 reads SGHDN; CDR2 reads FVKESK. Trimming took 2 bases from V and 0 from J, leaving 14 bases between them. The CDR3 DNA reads TGTGCCAGCAGCCAAAAGACAGGCGTTAGCTCCTATAATTCACCCCTCCACTTT. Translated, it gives CASSQKTGVSSYNSPLHF.

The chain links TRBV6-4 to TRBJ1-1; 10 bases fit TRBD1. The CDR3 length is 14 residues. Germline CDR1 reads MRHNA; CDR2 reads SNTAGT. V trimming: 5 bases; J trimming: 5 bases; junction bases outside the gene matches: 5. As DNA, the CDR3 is TGTGCCAGCAGTCGGACAGGGGGAGAGACTGAAGCTTTCTTT. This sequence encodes CASSRTGGETEAFF.

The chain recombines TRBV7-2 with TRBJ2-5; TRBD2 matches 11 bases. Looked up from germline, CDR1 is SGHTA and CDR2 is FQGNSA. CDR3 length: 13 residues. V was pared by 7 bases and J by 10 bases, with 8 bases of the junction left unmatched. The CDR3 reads CASKLAGAEDQYF. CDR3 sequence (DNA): TGTGCCAGCAAACTAGCGGGGGCCGAGGACCAGTACTTC.

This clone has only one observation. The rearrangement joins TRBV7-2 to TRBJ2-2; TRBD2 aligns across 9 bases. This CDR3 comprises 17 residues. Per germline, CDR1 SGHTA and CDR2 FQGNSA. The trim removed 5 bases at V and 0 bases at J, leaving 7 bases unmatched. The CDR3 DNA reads TGTGCCAGCAGCCCGCGGGGGGGAGGTACGAACACCGGGGAGCTGTTTTTT. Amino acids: CASSPRGGGTNTGELFF.

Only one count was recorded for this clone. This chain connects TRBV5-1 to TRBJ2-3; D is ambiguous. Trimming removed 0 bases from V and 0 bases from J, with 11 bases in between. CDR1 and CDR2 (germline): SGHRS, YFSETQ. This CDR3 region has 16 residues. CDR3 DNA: TGCGCCAGCAGCTTGGCAGTGGGCTTTAGCACAGATACGCAGTATTTT. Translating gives CASSLAVGFSTDTQYF.

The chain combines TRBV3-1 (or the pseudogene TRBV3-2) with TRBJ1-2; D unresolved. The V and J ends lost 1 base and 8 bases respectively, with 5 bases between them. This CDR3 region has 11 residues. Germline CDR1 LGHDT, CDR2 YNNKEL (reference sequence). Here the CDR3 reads CASSQAEGYTF. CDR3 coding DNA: TGTGCCAGCAGCCAAGCGGAGGGCTACACCTTC.

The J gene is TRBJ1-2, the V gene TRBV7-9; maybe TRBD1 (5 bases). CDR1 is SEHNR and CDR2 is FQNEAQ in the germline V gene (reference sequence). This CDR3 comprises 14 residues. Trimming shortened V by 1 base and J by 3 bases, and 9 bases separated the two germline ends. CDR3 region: CASSLGQGHYGYTF. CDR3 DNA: TGTGCCAGCAGCTTAGGGCAGGGCCACTATGGCTACACCTTC.

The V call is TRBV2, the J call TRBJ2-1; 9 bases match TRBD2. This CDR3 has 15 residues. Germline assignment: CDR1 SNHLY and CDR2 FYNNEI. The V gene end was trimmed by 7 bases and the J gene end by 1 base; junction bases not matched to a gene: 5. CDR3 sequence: CASTLAGTSYNEQFF. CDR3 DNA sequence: TGTGCCAGCACGCTAGCGGGGACTTCCTACAATGAGCAGTTCTTC. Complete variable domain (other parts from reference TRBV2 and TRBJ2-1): EPEVTQTPSHQVTQMGQEVILRCVPISNHLYFYWYRQILGQKVEFLVSFYNNEISEKSEIFDDQFSVERPDGSNFTLKIRSTKLEDSAMYFCASTLAGTSYNEQFFGPGTRLTVL.

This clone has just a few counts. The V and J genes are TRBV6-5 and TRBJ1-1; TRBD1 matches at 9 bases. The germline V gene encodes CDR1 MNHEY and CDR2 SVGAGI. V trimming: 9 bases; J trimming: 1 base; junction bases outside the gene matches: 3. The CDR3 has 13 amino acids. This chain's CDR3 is CASRTGANTEAFF. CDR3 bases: TGTGCCAGTCGGACAGGGGCGAACACTGAAGCTTTCTTT.

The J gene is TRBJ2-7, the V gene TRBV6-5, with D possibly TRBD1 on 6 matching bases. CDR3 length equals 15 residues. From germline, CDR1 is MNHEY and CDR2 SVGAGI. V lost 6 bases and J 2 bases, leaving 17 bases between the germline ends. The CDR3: CASRGGGGGPYEQYF. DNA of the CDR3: TGTGCCAGCAGAGGGGGTGGGGGCGGACCCTACGAGCAGTACTTC.

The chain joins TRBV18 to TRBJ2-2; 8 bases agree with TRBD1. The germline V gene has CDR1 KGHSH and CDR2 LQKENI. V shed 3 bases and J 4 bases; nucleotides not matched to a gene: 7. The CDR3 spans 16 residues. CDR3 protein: CASSPGQVRATGELFF. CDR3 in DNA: TGTGCCAGCTCACCGGGACAGGTCAGGGCCACCGGGGAGCTGTTTTTT.

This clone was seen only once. CDR3 DNA sequence: TGTGCCAGCAGCTTAGAGACAGGGCCCACTGAAGCTTTCTTT. This sequence encodes CASSLETGPTEAFF. This chain joins TRBV7-2 and TRBJ1-1; 7 nucleotides line up with TRBD1. The length of the CDR3 is 14 residues. In germline, CDR1 is SGHTA, CDR2 FQGNSA. After removal of 1 base from V and 4 bases from J, the junction contained 3 bases not matched to a gene.

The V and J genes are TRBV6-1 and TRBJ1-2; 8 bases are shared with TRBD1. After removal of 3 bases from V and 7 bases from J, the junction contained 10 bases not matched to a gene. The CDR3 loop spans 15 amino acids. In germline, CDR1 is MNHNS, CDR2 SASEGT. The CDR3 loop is CASSDGQGAWFGYTF. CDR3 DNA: TGTGCCAGCAGTGACGGTCAGGGGGCTTGGTTTGGCTACACCTTC.

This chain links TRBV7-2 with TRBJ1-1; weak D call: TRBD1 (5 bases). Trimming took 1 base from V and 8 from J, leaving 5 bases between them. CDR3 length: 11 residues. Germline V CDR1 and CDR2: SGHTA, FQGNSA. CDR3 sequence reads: CASSLDREAFF. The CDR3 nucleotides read TGTGCCAGCAGCTTAGACAGGGAAGCTTTCTTT.

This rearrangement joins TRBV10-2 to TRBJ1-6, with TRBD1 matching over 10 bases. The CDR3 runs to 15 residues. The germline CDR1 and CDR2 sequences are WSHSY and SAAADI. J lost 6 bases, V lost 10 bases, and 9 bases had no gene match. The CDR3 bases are TGCGCCACCCTCGACGGACAGGGGGGTAATTCACCCCTCCACTTT. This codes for CATLDGQGGNSPLHF.

The CDR3 bases are TGTGCCAGCAGCTTAGATCCAGGAGAGACCCAGTACTTC. Protein sequence: CASSLDPGETQYF. J is TRBJ2-5 and V is TRBV11-2, with D hard to call. Between the trimmed V and J ends, which lost 0 bases and 4 bases, there was a span of 6 bases. Germline V gene sequence: CDR1 SGHAT, CDR2 FQNNGV. This CDR3 is 13 amino acids long.

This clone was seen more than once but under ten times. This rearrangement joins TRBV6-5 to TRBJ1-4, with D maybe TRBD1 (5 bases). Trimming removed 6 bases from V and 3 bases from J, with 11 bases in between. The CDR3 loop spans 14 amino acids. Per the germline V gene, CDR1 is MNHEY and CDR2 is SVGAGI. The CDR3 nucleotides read TGTGCCAGCAGGGGGGGGTGGGCTAATGAAAAACTGTTTTTT. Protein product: CASRGGWANEKLFF.

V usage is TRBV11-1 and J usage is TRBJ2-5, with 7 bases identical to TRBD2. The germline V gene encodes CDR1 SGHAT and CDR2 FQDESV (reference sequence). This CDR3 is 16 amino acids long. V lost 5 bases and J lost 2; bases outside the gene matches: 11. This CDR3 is CASSLSKAGRQETQYF. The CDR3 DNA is TGTGCCAGCAGCCTCTCAAAAGCGGGGAGGCAAGAGACCCAGTACTTC.

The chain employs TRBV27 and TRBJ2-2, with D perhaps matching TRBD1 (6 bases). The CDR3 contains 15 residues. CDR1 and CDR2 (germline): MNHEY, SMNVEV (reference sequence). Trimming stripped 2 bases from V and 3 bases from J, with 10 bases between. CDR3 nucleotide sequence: TGTGCCAGCAGTTTAACAGGGCGCGACACCGGGGAGCTGTTTTTT. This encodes CASSLTGRDTGELFF.

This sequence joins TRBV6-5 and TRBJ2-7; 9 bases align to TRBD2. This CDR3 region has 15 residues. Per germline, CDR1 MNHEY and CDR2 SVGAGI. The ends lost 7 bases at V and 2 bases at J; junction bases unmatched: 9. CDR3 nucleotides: TGTGCCAGCACGCACCCGACTAGCGGAACCTACGAGCAGTACTTC. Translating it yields CASTHPTSGTYEQYF.